This TCR beta chain was recovered during a study of blood T cell repertoires in COVID-19 (dated by TCRdb to 2020 to 2021). Broadly, across the study: Collaborator samples came from the United States, Italy and Spain and covered acute and convalescent phases of COVID-19. The repertoires were released in a freely available public database intended as a resource for research on the immune response to SARS-CoV-2. The samples were drawn from two sources: the first 160 participants of the ongoing ImmuneRACE study, and fewer than 1,500 subjects contributed by 6 global collaborators. Where HLA class I and class II types were available, the types were taken from metadata supplied by the sample provider, not from assay-based typing. Nearly every sample came with metadata listing a de-identified subject ID, COVID-19 status, age in years and sex. The prospective study material was composed of cDNA or gDNA derived from T cells, B-cell-depleted T cells, or PBMCs. Subjects who had been exposed to COVID-19, were actively infected with it, or had recovered from it provided the deeply sampled blood TCRbeta repertoires that made up the dataset. General findings and caveats noted by the study authors: The quantity of clinical and demographic metadata differed by source and by participant and was supplied without curation.

The immunoSEQ Assay, a bias-controlled multiplex PCR, was used to amplify TCRbeta CDR3 regions from genomic DNA. The authors processed their data as follows. Within the assay, amplification of reference gene primers was used to estimate how many nucleated cells each sample contained. To quantify the absolute abundance of each unique TCRbeta CDR3 rearrangement, sequence reads were collapsed and filtered. For each sample, productive Simpson clonality was calculated by taking the square root of Simpson's diversity index across productive rearrangements. TCRdb obtained this table from immuneACCESS and retained in-frame rearrangements with V and J assigned. These tables miss some clones; where compared with another copy, unresolved V genes account for less than half of the shortfall, and the remainder is unexplained. The DNA gave D and trimming, while V, J and clone size come from that table. This sample holds 170,000 or so clones; just over 85% were observed only once. The ten largest make up approximately 7% of the sample.

About this clone: No antigen is known for it. No base quality values were provided; no much bigger clone lies one nucleotide off.

The collaborating institutions used their own protocols to collect whole blood in K2EDTA tubes. For TCRbeta analysis, collaborators shipped samples as frozen whole blood, isolated PBMCs, or DNA extracted from either of those sample types. Looking up the germline V gene yields CDR1 SGDLS and CDR2 YYNGEE. Trimming takes 7 bases off V and 3 bases off J; junction bases not matched to a gene: 7. Including cysteine and phenylalanine, the CDR3 has 14 amino acids. The sequence is cut down to CDR3 DNA, 42 bases in frame from base 1. The sequenced material came from peripheral blood. This TCR came from a man aged 45-60 years with active or convalescent COVID-19. The chain employs TRBV9 and TRBJ2-5; a stretch of 9 junction bases matches TRBD2. This receptor has the CDR3 CASAPAGGEETQYF. The DNA sequence reads TGTGCCAGCGCCCCTGCGGGGGGGGAAGAGACCCAGTACTTC. Here the CDR3 is joined to the reference TRBV9 and TRBJ2-5 genes, and the full variable domain is: DSGVTQTPKHLITATGQRVTLRCSPRSGDLSVYWYQQSLDQGLQFLIQYYNGEERAKGNILERFSAQQFPDLHSELNLSSLELGDSALYFCASAPAGGEETQYFGPGTRLLVL.